This T cell receptor beta chain emerged from a study of T-cell memory formation after mild COVID-19. Study-wide results and limits: The finding that pre-infection memory included some responding clones suggested that cross-reactive memory joined.

This clonotype was counted between two and nine times. Its antigen is as yet unknown. TCRdb fed the 5' RACE reads into MiXCR, producing one record per CDR3 protein. The table records a few hundred thousand distinct CDR3 sequences, approximately 22% of them present only once. V shed 9 bases, J shed 4 bases, and the junction held 3 bases outside the gene matches. This CDR3 spans 13 amino acids. Germline V gene data show CDR1 as ENHRY and CDR2 as SYGVKD. Sequencing used PBMCs or a T cell subset sorted from them (not recorded which). The rearrangement uses TRBV10-3 and TRBJ2-3; 11 nucleotides agree with TRBD1. The sequence derives from a man aged 18 to 35 who had mild COVID-19 (a few samples of this study predate the infection). Cell type and time point are not known. The CDR3 spells CAIGQGAADTQYF. The CDR3, as DNA: TGTGCCATAGGACAGGGGGCCGCAGATACGCAGTATTTT.